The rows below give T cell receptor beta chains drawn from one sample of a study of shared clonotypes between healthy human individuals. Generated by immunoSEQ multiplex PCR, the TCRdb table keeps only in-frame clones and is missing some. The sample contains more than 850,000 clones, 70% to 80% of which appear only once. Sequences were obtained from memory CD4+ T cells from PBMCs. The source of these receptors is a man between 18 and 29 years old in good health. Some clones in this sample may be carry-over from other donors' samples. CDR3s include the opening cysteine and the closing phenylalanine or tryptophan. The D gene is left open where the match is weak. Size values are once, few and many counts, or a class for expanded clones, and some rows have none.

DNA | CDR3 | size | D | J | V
TGTGCCAGCAGTTACTCGCCAAGGGGACAGCAGTACTTC | CASSYSPRGQQYF | once | . | TRBJ2-7 | TRBV6-5
TGTGCCAGCAGCCCAGCGGGAGGGGTTGCCCAGCATTTT | CASSPAGGVAQHF | many | . | TRBJ1-5 | TRBV9
TGTGCCAGCTCACCTAGGCAGGGGGCTTCCTACGAGCAGTACTTC | CASSPRQGASYEQYF | . | TRBD1 | TRBJ2-7 | TRBV18
TGTGCCAGCAGTTTTTCGGTCCCGAATATGAACACTGAAGCTTTCTTT | CASSFSVPNMNTEAFF | . | . | TRBJ1-1 | TRBV6-5
TGCAGCGTCTCCCCCGAGAGCAATCAGCCCCAGCATTTT | CSVSPESNQPQHF | many | . | TRBJ1-5 | TRBV29-1
TGTGCCAGCAGTTTTTCCGGGAGACACAATGAGCAGTTCTTC | CASSFSGRHNEQFF | . | . | TRBJ2-1 | TRBV27
TGTGCCACCAGCAGAGAAGGACCGCAAATATATGGCTACACCTTC | CATSREGPQIYGYTF | . | . | TRBJ1-2 | TRBV15
TGCGCCAGCAGCTTGTATGCGGGACAAGAGACCCAGTACTTC | CASSLYAGQETQYF | . | . | TRBJ2-5 | TRBV5-1
TGCGCCAGCAGCTTGGCCCAAGGACAGAGGGGCGAGCAGTACTTC | CASSLAQGQRGEQYF | . | . | TRBJ2-7 | TRBV5-1
TGTGCCAGCAGCCCCTCGCCCTCCGGCATTCAGTACTTC | CASSPSPSGIQYF | few | . | TRBJ2-4 | TRBV7-6
TGTGCCAGCAGCTGGACAAATGAGCAGTTCTTC | CASSWTNEQFF | . | . | TRBJ2-1 | TRBV7-9
TGTGCCAGCAGAATTCTGGGACAGGGGAACACTGAAGCTTTCTTT | CASRILGQGNTEAFF | . | TRBD1 | TRBJ1-1 | TRBV2
TGTGCCAGCAGTCCCCGGTTTTCGTCCTATGAGCAGTTCTTC | CASSPRFSSYEQFF | . | . | TRBJ2-1 | TRBV25-1
TGTGCCAGCAGCTTAGGGGCAGCGCAAGAGACCCAGTACTTC | CASSLGAAQETQYF | . | . | TRBJ2-5 | TRBV7-9
TGTGCCACCAGCAGAGATGGAACAAAGCGTGATCAGCCCCAGCATTTT | CATSRDGTKRDQPQHF | . | . | TRBJ1-5 | TRBV15
TGCGCCAGCAGCCAAGAGTGGGTGGACAACGCGGTAAAAGCTTTCTTT | CASSQEWVDNAVKAFF | . | . | TRBJ1-1 | TRBV4-3
TGTGCCAGCAGTTTCGGGAGGACTAGCACAGATACGCAGTATTTT | CASSFGRTSTDTQYF | . | TRBD2 | TRBJ2-3 | TRBV27
TGTGCCAGCAGCTTAGAGGCGGCTCGCAATGAGCAGTTCTTC | CASSLEAARNEQFF | . | . | TRBJ2-1 | TRBV11-3
TGTGCCAGCAGTTTATCCTGGGGGTTCGGGGAGCTGTTTTTT | CASSLSWGFGELFF | few | . | TRBJ2-2 | TRBV27
TGTGCCTGGAGCCCTTTCCGCGCCAACACCGGGGAGCTGTTTTTT | CAWSPFRANTGELFF | few | . | TRBJ2-2 | TRBV30
TGTGCCAGCAGTTTAGGGTTGGCTAGCGGGAGTCATACGCAGTATTTT | CASSLGLASGSHTQYF | . | TRBD2 | TRBJ2-3 | TRBV28
TGTGCCAGCAGTCTGACAGGGGGGCCCTTTTCTGTAGCCAAAAACATTCAGTACTTC | CASSLTGGPFSVAKNIQYF | . | TRBD1 | TRBJ2-4 | TRBV28
TGTGCCAGCAGTTTAGAGGGGGGTTTACTAGCCAAAAACATTCAGTACTTC | CASSLEGGLLAKNIQYF | . | . | TRBJ2-4 | TRBV28
TGTGCCAGCAGTTCGCCCGGGACTAGCGGTACCTACAATGAGCAGTTCTTC | CASSSPGTSGTYNEQFF | . | TRBD2 | TRBJ2-1 | TRBV28
TGTGCCAGCAGCTTAGAGCGGGGGAACACTGAAGCTTTCTTT | CASSLERGNTEAFF | . | . | TRBJ1-1 | TRBV11-2
TGCGCCAGCAGCCAGCCGGAGGACAGGGCGGACACCGGGGAGCTGTTTTTT | CASSQPEDRADTGELFF | . | TRBD1 | TRBJ2-2 | TRBV4-1
TGTGCCTGGAGTGTACCCCGCCAGGGCAGGGGCTACACCTTC | CAWSVPRQGRGYTF | once | . | TRBJ1-2 | TRBV30
TGTGCCAGCAGTTTATATCGAGCCCGGGATACGCAGTATTTT | CASSLYRARDTQYF | once | . | TRBJ2-3 | TRBV27
TGTGCCAGCAGCCAACCGCTGCCCAACAGGGGGCTATCTGAGACCCAGTACTTC | CASSQPLPNRGLSETQYF | . | TRBD1 | TRBJ2-5 | TRBV11-2
TGTGCCAGCTCACCAAGACAAATGAACACTGAAGCTTTCTTT | CASSPRQMNTEAFF | . | . | TRBJ1-1 | TRBV18
TGTGCCAGCAGTTCACCCGACAGGGGTAGGCAGCCCCAGCATTTT | CASSSPDRGRQPQHF | . | TRBD1 | TRBJ1-5 | TRBV28
TGCGCCAGCAGCTTGGAGGGTAATGAGCAGTTCTTC | CASSLEGNEQFF | many | . | TRBJ2-1 | TRBV5-1
TGTGCCAGCAGCCGCGACGGGAACACCGGGGAGCTGTTTTTT | CASSRDGNTGELFF | . | . | TRBJ2-2 | TRBV7-9
TGTGCCAGCAGTTCAGGGGGCACCTATGGCTACACCTTC | CASSSGGTYGYTF | . | TRBD1 | TRBJ1-2 | TRBV28
TGTGCCAGCAGCTTACCGGGAGTAGGGCCCTACGAGCAGTACTTC | CASSLPGVGPYEQYF | once | . | TRBJ2-7 | TRBV7-9
TGTGCCAGCAGTGGGCCCGCGAACACCGGGGAGCTGTTTTTT | CASSGPANTGELFF | . | . | TRBJ2-2 | TRBV28
TGTGCCACCGGTCGAGACCAAGAGACCCAGTACTTC | CATGRDQETQYF | . | . | TRBJ2-5 | TRBV10-3
TGTGCCAGCAGCCCGGCAGATACGCAGTATTTT | CASSPADTQYF | . | . | TRBJ2-3 | TRBV2
TGTGCCAGCAGTGTTCAGGGGCGGGGAGGCTACACCTTC | CASSVQGRGGYTF | . | . | TRBJ1-2 | TRBV28
TGTGCCAGCAGTTTACTGACGGCGGGCCCTCAGTCTGGGGCCAACGTCCTGACTTTC | CASSLLTAGPQSGANVLTF | many | . | TRBJ2-6 | TRBV28
TGTGCCAGCATCGTTCTGGCGAATGAGGGTCAGCCCCAGCATTTT | CASIVLANEGQPQHF | . | . | TRBJ1-5 | TRBV6-1
TGCGCCACCTCGAAGACGCCGACTAGCGGGTACACCGGGGAGCTGTTTTTT | CATSKTPTSGYTGELFF | once | TRBD2 | TRBJ2-2 | TRBV5-1
TGTGCCAGTAGTATAGAGGCGGGAGGGTCCTACGAGCAGTACTTC | CASSIEAGGSYEQYF | . | TRBD2 | TRBJ2-7 | TRBV19
TGTGCCAGCGCTAACACAGATACGCAGTATTTT | CASANTDTQYF | . | . | TRBJ2-3 | TRBV28
TGTGCCAGCAGGGGACGCCCGAACACCGGGGAGCTGTTTTTT | CASRGRPNTGELFF | many | . | TRBJ2-2 | TRBV6-5
TGTGCCAGCAGCCCGGGGCTAGGAGATGAAAAACTGTTTTTT | CASSPGLGDEKLFF | . | . | TRBJ1-4 | TRBV7-2
TGTGCCAGCAGTTCGGGACAGGGCAGGGGCTACACCTTC | CASSSGQGRGYTF | . | TRBD1 | TRBJ1-2 | TRBV6-5
TGTGCCAGCAGTTTATGGCAGACAGGCCAAGAGACCCAGTACTTC | CASSLWQTGQETQYF | . | . | TRBJ2-5 | TRBV28
TGCGCCAGCAGCACCGCTAGCAACTATTACAATGAGCAGTTCTTC | CASSTASNYYNEQFF | . | . | TRBJ2-1 | TRBV5-1
TGCGCCAGCAGCACCCAAGGGGTCCCAGATACGCAGTATTTT | CASSTQGVPDTQYF | . | . | TRBJ2-3 | TRBV5-1
TGCGCCAGCAGCGAGCAGGGCTCCTACGAGCAGTACTTC | CASSEQGSYEQYF | . | . | TRBJ2-7 | TRBV5-1
TGTGCCAGCAGCCAAGGAACGGGAGCGGGAGTGACAGATACGCAGTATTTT | CASSQGTGAGVTDTQYF | . | TRBD2 | TRBJ2-3 | TRBV4-2
TGTGCCAGCAGCTTTGGGACTCGGGCTGAAAAACTGTTTTTT | CASSFGTRAEKLFF | . | . | TRBJ1-4 | TRBV7-8